Shown below are 23 T cell receptor beta chains from a single sample sequenced in a study of blood T cell repertoires in COVID-19. Sequenced by immunoSEQ multiplex PCR; TCRdb stores in-frame clones only, minus some. The sample lists around 400,000 clones, roughly nine tenths occurring once. The sequencing sample was made of PBMCs or T cells enriched from blood (not recorded which). Receptors were obtained from a woman in her 40s who had been exposed to COVID-19.

This rearrangement joins TRBV24-1 to TRBJ2-2; TRBD1 might be the D (5 bases). The germline CDR1 and CDR2 sequences are KGHDR and SFDVKD. This CDR3 contains 15 residues. V lost 4 bases and J 6 bases, leaving 14 bases between the germline ends. In DNA, the CDR3 is TGTGCCACCAGTGACCCCAGGGCGATGTCCGGGGAGCTGTTTTTT. This encodes CATSDPRAMSGELFF.

The chain uses TRBV30 and TRBJ2-7, with 8 bases identical to TRBD1. CDR1 and CDR2 from the germline V gene are GTSNPN and SVGIG (reference sequence). The CDR3 is made up of 15 amino acids. V dropped 3 bases and J dropped 2; count of bases not matched to a gene: 9. CDR3 nucleotide sequence: TGTGCCTGGAGCGACATAAGACAGGGGACCTACGAGCAGTACTTC. Protein product: CAWSDIRQGTYEQYF. Together with reference TRBV30 and TRBJ2-7, the CDR3 gives the full variable domain: SQTIHQWPATLVQPVGSPLSLECTVEGTSNPNLYWYRQAAGRGLQLLFYSVGIGQISSEVPQNLSASRPQDRQFILSSKKLLLSDSGFYLCAWSDIRQGTYEQYFGPGTRLTVT.

This rearrangement joins TRBV3-1 (or the pseudogene TRBV3-2) to TRBJ1-2, with TRBD1 matching 8 bases. CDR1 is LGHDT, CDR2 YNNKEL, per germline (reference sequence). J gave up 5 bases and V 6 bases, and 8 bases lay outside the gene matches. The CDR3 is made up of 14 amino acids. The CDR3 coding sequence is TGTGCCAGCAGGGCTAGGGACAGGAGTTATGGCTACACCTTC. This gives the protein CASRARDRSYGYTF.

This chain connects TRBV6-2 or TRBV6-3 to TRBJ2-3, with 8 bases identical to TRBD1. This CDR3 spans 14 amino acids. Germline loops: CDR1 MNHEY, CDR2 SVGEGT. Unmatched junction bases numbered 3, after V lost 4 bases and J lost 3 bases. Here the CDR3 reads CASSSQGATDTQYF. Here the CDR3 DNA reads TGTGCCAGCAGTTCCCAGGGGGCTACAGATACGCAGTATTTT.

In nucleotides, the CDR3 is TGTGCCAGCTCAGAACGGGTAGCCACTGAAGCTTTCTTT. Translated, it gives CASSERVATEAFF. The chain links TRBV18 to TRBJ1-1, with D hard to call. The CDR3 consists of 13 residues. V lost 5 bases, J lost 4 bases, and 11 bases lay in between. Germline CDR1 KGHSH, CDR2 LQKENI.

This clone came up once. The chain joins TRBV12-5 to TRBJ2-7; weak D call: TRBD2 (6 bases). This CDR3 region has 16 residues. Trimming pared 2 bases from V and 5 bases from J, leaving 19 bases between. Looked up from germline, CDR1 is LGHNT and CDR2 is FRNRAP. The CDR3 loop reads CASGLPSRGGDDEQYF. CDR3 sequence (DNA): TGTGCTAGTGGTTTGCCCTCTCGAGGCGGGGATGACGAGCAGTACTTC.

This clone was observed once. This chain uses TRBV28 with TRBJ1-2; D is unresolved. Deletions cut 6 bases from V and 2 bases from J, with 16 bases between. Germline-derived CDR1 and CDR2 are MDHEN and SYDVKM. The CDR3 runs 15 residues. CDR3 region: CASRTRGWLNYGYTF. The CDR3 nucleotides read TGTGCCAGCAGAACCCGGGGATGGCTAAACTATGGCTACACCTTC.

This clone showed up many times. The chain is built from TRBV6-2 or TRBV6-3 and TRBJ2-1, with D possibly matching TRBD2 (6 bases). Germline V gene data show CDR1 as MNHEY and CDR2 as SVGEGT. Trimming took 0 bases from V and 8 from J, leaving 11 bases between them. This CDR3 comprises 14 residues. Written as DNA, the CDR3 is TGTGCCAGCAGTTACTCGGCTAGCGCTGATGAGCAGTTCTTC. Translation: CASSYSASADEQFF.

The V call is TRBV5-4, the J call TRBJ2-3; 11 nucleotides match TRBD2. Germline V gene lookup returns CDR1 SGHNT and CDR2 YYREEE (reference sequence). The V segment lost 5 bases and the J segment 6 bases; nucleotides outside the gene matches: 8. The CDR3 runs to 15 residues. The CDR3 protein is CASRSSGGAWDTQYF. CDR3 sequence (DNA): TGTGCCAGCAGGAGTAGCGGGGGGGCTTGGGATACGCAGTATTTT.

The chain couples TRBV27 to TRBJ1-1; D is unclear. From germline, CDR1 is MNHEY and CDR2 SMNVEV (reference sequence). The V end lost 3 bases, the J end lost 4 bases, and 9 bases lay between the germline ends. The CDR3 spans 13 residues. The CDR3 sequence is CASSLRPSTEAFF. CDR3 DNA: TGTGCCAGCAGTTTGAGGCCGAGCACTGAAGCTTTCTTT.

V gene TRBV19 combines with J gene TRBJ2-1, with 8 bases identical to TRBD1. Looked up from germline, CDR1 is LNHDA and CDR2 is SQIVND (reference sequence). V shed 4 bases, J shed 15 bases, and the junction held 11 bases outside the gene matches. The CDR3 contains 13 residues. CDR3 bases: TGTGCCAGTAGTAGATCCTTGACAGGGGTCCCGTTCTTC. Its translation: CASSRSLTGVPFF. Full variable domain (rest looked up from reference TRBV19 and TRBJ2-1): DGGITQSPKYLFRKEGQNVTLSCEQNLNHDAMYWYRQDPGQGLRLIYYSQIVNDFQKGDIAEGYSVSREKKESFPLTVTSAQKNPTAFYLCASSRSLTGVPFFGPGTRLTVL.

The chain uses TRBV3-1 (or the pseudogene TRBV3-2) and TRBJ1-2; 9 nucleotides line up with TRBD1. CDR1 and CDR2 (germline): LGHDT, YNNKEL (reference sequence). J lost 5 bases, V lost 5 bases, and 6 bases had no gene match. The CDR3 runs to 14 residues. This CDR3 reads CASSGGTGRYGYTF. The DNA for the CDR3 is TGTGCCAGCAGCGGCGGGACAGGGAGATATGGCTACACCTTC.

This clone was seen more than once but under ten times. V usage is TRBV6-5 and J usage is TRBJ2-7; D gene unclear. Germline V CDR1 and CDR2: MNHEY, SVGAGI. The CDR3 sequence is 11 residues long. V was trimmed by 7 bases and J by 3 bases, leaving 7 bases between them. The CDR3: CASTSGYEQYF. For the CDR3, the DNA is TGTGCCAGCACCTCCGGCTACGAGCAGTACTTC.

This clone was picked up one time. The rearrangement joins TRBV3-1 (or the pseudogene TRBV3-2) to TRBJ2-5; TRBD2 matches 9 bases. With V trimmed by 1 base and J by 0 bases, 3 bases remained unmatched. The germline CDR1 and CDR2 sequences are LGHDT and YNNKEL (reference sequence). The CDR3 is 16 residues long. CDR3 sequence (DNA): TGTGCCAGCAGCCAAGGGCTAGCGGGGAACCAAGAGACCCAGTACTTC. Its translation: CASSQGLAGNQETQYF.

The V call is TRBV7-3, the J call TRBJ2-7; no clear D gene. Per the germline V gene, CDR1 is SGHTA and CDR2 is FQGTGA. V gave up 0 bases and J gave up 5 bases, with 14 bases separating them. This CDR3 contains 15 residues. CDR3 nucleotides: TGTGCCAGCAGCTTAACCGGTTTAGAGGCCCACGAGCAGTACTTC. Residues: CASSLTGLEAHEQYF. Complete variable domain (other parts from reference TRBV7-3 and TRBJ2-7): GAGVSQTPSNKVTEKGKYVELRCDPISGHTALYWYRQSLGQGPEFLIYFQGTGAADDSGLPNDRFFAVRPEGSVSTLKIQRTERGDSAVYLCASSLTGLEAHEQYFGPGTRLTVT.

The CDR3 sequence: CASGSFSSGGSYNEQFF. The CDR3 coding sequence is TGTGCTAGTGGTTCGTTTTCTAGCGGGGGCTCCTACAATGAGCAGTTCTTC. The V call is TRBV12-5, the J call TRBJ2-1, with 10 bases fitting TRBD2. The CDR3 covers 17 residues. Germline trimming cut 4 bases from V and 0 bases from J; bases unmatched to any gene: 6. In germline, CDR1 is LGHNT, CDR2 FRNRAP.

This clone was observed a single time. The V call is TRBV19, the J call TRBJ1-1; 7 bases agree with TRBD1. CDR1 and CDR2 from the germline V gene are LNHDA and SQIVND (reference sequence). V shed 4 bases, J shed 0 bases, and the junction held 2 bases outside the gene matches. The CDR3 extends over 14 amino acids. The DNA of the CDR3 is TGTGCCAGTAGTACAGGGGGACTGAACACTGAAGCTTTCTTT. This sequence encodes CASSTGGLNTEAFF.

J is TRBJ1-1 and V is TRBV2; TRBD1 is a possible D gene (6 bases). CDR1 is SNHLY, CDR2 FYNNEI, per germline. The CDR3 sequence is 14 residues long. V was cut by 6 bases and J by 1 base, with 12 bases left in between. In DNA form, the CDR3 reads TGTGCCAGCAGCCAACAGACAGGGAACACTGAAGCTTTCTTT. Encoded protein: CASSQQTGNTEAFF.

This clone was detected once. V and J are TRBV4-1 and TRBJ1-1; D remains unclear. CDR1 is MGHRA and CDR2 is YSYEKL in the germline V gene. This CDR3 is 14 amino acids long. Between the trimmed V and J ends, which lost 1 base and 2 bases, there was a span of 8 bases. The CDR3 loop is CASSQGPSNTEAFF. DNA for the CDR3: TGCGCCAGCAGCCAAGGTCCAAGCAACACTGAAGCTTTCTTT.

V gene TRBV24-1 combines with J gene TRBJ1-2; TRBD1 is a possible D gene (5 bases). Trimming took off 5 bases at V and 6 bases at J, with 15 bases between the two ends. Germline assignment: CDR1 KGHDR and CDR2 SFDVKD. This CDR3 comprises 14 residues. The CDR3: CATSAPGREDGYTF. The CDR3, as DNA: TGTGCCACCAGTGCCCCCGGCAGGGAAGATGGCTACACCTTC.

The chain links TRBV30 to TRBJ1-1, with 12 bases identical to TRBD1. This CDR3 has 19 amino acids. In germline, CDR1 is GTSNPN, CDR2 SVGIG (reference sequence). The junction had 12 bases not matched to a gene; V was cut back by 0 bases and J by 1 base. For the CDR3, the DNA is TGTGCCTGGAGTGTACGATTCCGGGACAGGGGGCTGTGGAACACTGAAGCTTTCTTT. Encoded protein: CAWSVRFRDRGLWNTEAFF.

The rearrangement uses TRBV19 and TRBJ1-4, with D possibly matching TRBD1 (6 bases). CDR3 size: 13 residues. Between the trimmed V and J ends, which lost 10 bases and 8 bases, there was a span of 17 bases. Germline CDR1 LNHDA, CDR2 SQIVND (reference sequence). The CDR3 sequence: CATPRGIGEKLFF. The CDR3 nucleotides read TGTGCCACCCCTAGGGGGATTGGGGAAAAACTGTTTTTT.

V usage is TRBV27 and J usage is TRBJ2-1, with TRBD2 matching 7 bases. Unmatched junction bases numbered 3, after V lost 4 bases and J lost 0 bases. The CDR3 consists of 15 residues. Germline V CDR1 and CDR2: MNHEY, SMNVEV (reference sequence). The CDR3 DNA reads TGTGCCAGCAGTTCCAGCGGGAACTCCTACAATGAGCAGTTCTTC. Translating gives CASSSSGNSYNEQFF.